This is a list of T cell receptor beta chains from one sample in a study of Ad26.COV2.S vaccination and SARS-CoV-2 variants. The repertoire was sequenced with immunoSEQ multiplex PCR; TCRdb's copy has only in-frame clones and lacks some. The sample has 440,000 or so clones; roughly nine tenths are singletons. The source was peripheral blood, collected in a trial of Ad26.COV2.S vaccine versus placebo. The receptors shown here come from a person aged 18 to 59 who received the Ad26.COV2.S COVID-19 vaccine or a placebo. Each CDR3 is given with its conserved first and last residue. D genes are given only for firm matches. A clone size is listed for some rows: how often the clone was seen (once, few, many), or a class if it is expanded.

.	TRBJ2-1	once	TRBV2	CASLADGTNEQFF	TGTGCCAGCTTAGCGGACGGCACCAATGAGCAGTTCTTC
.	TRBJ2-3	.	TRBV18	CASSSSGADTQYF	TGTGCCAGCTCATCAAGCGGCGCAGATACGCAGTATTTT
.	TRBJ1-5	.	TRBV6-6	CASSGQQGVGHQPQHF	TGTGCCAGCAGTGGACAACAGGGAGTCGGGCATCAGCCCCAGCATTTT
.	TRBJ2-7	.	TRBV7-2	CASSLEGLGRRTASYEQYF	TGTGCCAGCAGCTTAGAGGGATTAGGCAGGCGGACAGCTTCCTACGAGCAGTACTTC
TRBD1	TRBJ1-3	.	TRBV7-8	CASSPTGGFGNTIYF	TGTGCCAGCAGCCCAACAGGGGGCTTTGGAAACACCATATATTTT
.	TRBJ2-1	.	TRBV27	CASLGRGARVNNEQFF	TGTGCCAGTTTAGGGAGAGGTGCTAGGGTAAACAATGAGCAGTTCTTC
TRBD2	TRBJ2-1	.	TRBV24-1	CATSDFRSSGTYNEQFF	TGTGCCACCAGTGATTTTCGGTCTAGCGGGACCTACAATGAGCAGTTCTTC
TRBD1	TRBJ2-1	.	TRBV5-1	CASSPGQFNEQFF	TGCGCCAGCAGCCCGGGACAGTTCAATGAGCAGTTCTTC
.	TRBJ2-7	.	TRBV15	CATSGDGGYEQYF	TGTGCCACCAGCGGGGATGGGGGCTACGAGCAGTACTTC
.	TRBJ2-5	.	TRBV7-9	CASSLRVPQTQYF	TGTGCCAGCAGCTTGAGGGTCCCACAGACCCAGTACTTC
.	TRBJ1-5	.	TRBV9	CASSVEGGNQPQHF	TGTGCCAGCAGCGTAGAGGGGGGCAATCAGCCCCAGCATTTT
.	TRBJ2-1	.	TRBV25-1	CASGTTQNNEQFF	TGTGCCAGCGGTACAACGCAAAACAATGAGCAGTTCTTC
TRBD2	TRBJ2-2	.	TRBV7-9	CASSPRAGVDTGELFF	TGTGCCAGCAGCCCGAGAGCGGGAGTCGACACCGGGGAGCTGTTTTTT
TRBD2	TRBJ2-1	.	TRBV7-2	CASSAASGRYIEQFF	TGTGCCAGCAGCGCGGCTAGCGGACGCTATATTGAGCAGTTCTTC
TRBD1	TRBJ1-6	.	TRBV5-6	CASSPQGGSNSPLHF	TGTGCCAGCAGCCCACAGGGGGGCAGTAATTCACCCCTCCACTTT
.	TRBJ2-3	.	TRBV7-8	CASSLWAGTDTQYF	TGTGCCAGCAGCCTGTGGGCTGGCACAGATACGCAGTATTTT
.	TRBJ2-7	.	TRBV30	CAWSHTGEVREQYF	TGTGCCTGGAGTCACACGGGGGAGGTCCGAGAGCAGTACTTC
TRBD1	TRBJ1-6	once	TRBV4-2	CASSHKTRDRGSPLHF	TGTGCCAGCAGCCATAAGACTCGGGACAGGGGTTCACCCCTCCACTTT
TRBD1	TRBJ1-5	.	TRBV2	CASSYRTGQGENQPQHF	TGTGCCAGCAGCTATCGGACAGGGCAGGGAGAAAATCAGCCCCAGCATTTT
TRBD1	TRBJ1-4	.	TRBV6-1	CASSEDRVDEKLFF	TGTGCCAGCAGTGAGGACAGGGTGGATGAAAAACTGTTTTTT
TRBD2	TRBJ2-2	.	TRBV6-5	CASRTSGRGTGELFF	TGTGCCAGCCGAACTAGCGGGAGAGGGACCGGGGAGCTGTTTTTT
TRBD2	TRBJ2-7	.	TRBV7-9	CASSPPGTSGEEGYEQYF	TGTGCCAGCAGCCCCCCCGGGACTAGCGGGGAAGAGGGGTACGAGCAGTACTTC
TRBD2	TRBJ2-3	.	TRBV7-2	CASSSPRLAVRTDTQYF	TGTGCCAGCAGCTCCCCCCGACTAGCGGTCCGCACAGATACGCAGTATTTT
TRBD1	TRBJ1-2	.	TRBV10-3	CAISPTETTGGDGYTF	TGTGCCATCAGCCCCACAGAAACAACAGGGGGAGATGGCTACACCTTC
.	TRBJ1-1	.	TRBV18	CASSPKGRGMNTEAFF	TGTGCCAGCTCACCAAAAGGCAGGGGCATGAACACTGAAGCTTTCTTT
.	TRBJ1-2	.	TRBV25-1	CASSEYGYGYTF	TGTGCCAGCAGTGAATACGGTTATGGCTACACCTTC
TRBD2	TRBJ2-1	.	TRBV27	CASSLSNPSGAHLSYNEQFF	TGTGCCAGCAGTTTATCCAACCCTAGCGGGGCCCACCTGAGCTACAATGAGCAGTTCTTC
TRBD1	TRBJ1-2	.	TRBV18	CASSPGTGNYGYTF	TGTGCCAGCTCACCAGGGACAGGAAACTATGGCTACACCTTC
.	TRBJ2-3	.	TRBV18	CASSPPGARAHPDTQYF	TGTGCCAGCTCACCTCCGGGGGCCAGGGCCCACCCAGATACGCAGTATTTT
.	TRBJ1-5	.	TRBV2	CASSDQGLRQPQHF	TGTGCCAGCAGTGATCAGGGACTGAGGCAGCCCCAGCATTTT
.	TRBJ1-2	.	TRBV30	CAWSVTGSHGYTF	TGTGCCTGGAGCGTTACAGGGAGCCATGGCTACACCTTC
.	TRBJ2-1	.	TRBV28	CASSSQVAEPYNEQFF	TGTGCCAGCAGTTCACAGGTAGCGGAACCCTACAATGAGCAGTTCTTC
TRBD1	TRBJ1-1	.	TRBV5-4	CASSLGDRALNTEAFF	TGTGCCAGCAGCTTAGGAGACAGGGCCTTGAACACTGAAGCTTTCTTT
.	TRBJ1-1	.	TRBV6-6	CASSYVSMNTEAFF	TGTGCCAGCAGTTACGTCAGTATGAACACTGAAGCTTTCTTT
.	TRBJ2-5	.	TRBV10-3	CAISELYLQETQYF	TGTGCCATCAGTGAACTATACCTCCAAGAGACCCAGTACTTC
.	TRBJ2-7	few	TRBV4-2	CASSSRWDASYEQYF	TGTGCCAGCAGCAGTAGGTGGGACGCGTCCTACGAGCAGTACTTC
.	TRBJ2-2	.	TRBV29-1	CSVDQVHTGELFF	TGCAGCGTTGACCAGGTTCACACCGGGGAGCTGTTTTTT
TRBD1	TRBJ2-7	.	TRBV6-1	CARLTGGDEQYF	TGTGCCAGATTAACAGGGGGCGACGAGCAGTACTTC
.	TRBJ2-5	.	TRBV10-3	CAISPGFVNVIQETQYF	TGTGCCATCAGCCCAGGCTTCGTTAATGTTATCCAAGAGACCCAGTACTTC
TRBD2	TRBJ2-3	.	TRBV28	CASSGGGLAGSDTQYF	TGTGCCAGCAGCGGGGGGGGACTAGCGGGATCAGATACGCAGTATTTT
.	TRBJ1-3	once	TRBV10-3	CAITTPSSGNTIYF	TGTGCCATCACCACACCGAGCTCTGGAAACACCATATATTTT
TRBD1	TRBJ1-2	.	TRBV7-3	CASSPRDRGNYGYTF	TGTGCCAGCAGCCCCCGGGACAGAGGGAACTATGGCTACACCTTC
.	TRBJ2-4	.	TRBV4-3	CASSHRRGDYIQYF	TGCGCCAGCAGCCACCGAAGGGGGGACTACATTCAGTACTTC
.	TRBJ1-5	.	TRBV27	CASSGGINQPQHF	TGTGCCAGCAGTGGGGGGATCAATCAGCCCCAGCATTTT
TRBD2	TRBJ2-1	.	TRBV15	CATSRRTSGGAYNEQFF	TGTGCCACCAGCAGACGGACTAGCGGGGGGGCCTACAATGAGCAGTTCTTC
.	TRBJ2-2	few	TRBV6-6	CASEGPNTGELFF	TGTGCCAGCGAAGGACCGAACACCGGGGAGCTGTTTTTT
.	TRBJ1-1	few	TRBV18	CASSSTGSRNTEAFF	TGTGCCAGCTCATCAACGGGAAGTAGGAACACTGAAGCTTTCTTT
.	TRBJ2-7	.	TRBV6-4	CAIHRSRRHEQYF	TGTGCCATACACAGAAGTCGCCGACACGAGCAGTACTTC
.	TRBJ2-7	few	TRBV14	CASGGTGSVDEQYF	TGTGCCAGCGGGGGAACAGGGTCGGTCGACGAGCAGTACTTC
.	TRBJ2-7	.	TRBV5-1	CATGTAGQYEQYF	TGCGCCACTGGGACAGCGGGACAATACGAGCAGTACTTC
TRBD1	TRBJ2-5	.	TRBV5-4	CASSLSRDRVGETQYF	TGTGCCAGCAGCTTGAGTCGTGACAGGGTCGGGGAGACCCAGTACTTC
TRBD2	TRBJ2-3	once	TRBV7-9	CASSSLAGGGTDTQYF	TGTGCCAGCAGCTCCTTAGCGGGGGGGGGCACAGATACGCAGTATTTT
.	TRBJ1-5	once	TRBV27	CASSTTGQPQHF	TGTGCCAGCAGTACCACCGGTCAGCCCCAGCATTTT
.	TRBJ1-3	.	TRBV4-2	CASSQETTYSGNTIYF	TGTGCCAGCAGCCAAGAGACCACCTACTCTGGAAACACCATATATTTT
.	TRBJ1-1	.	TRBV2	CASSQQGYTEAFF	TGTGCCAGCAGCCAACAGGGTTACACTGAAGCTTTCTTT
.	TRBJ2-2	.	TRBV15	CATSRDWGVGGELFF	TGTGCCACCAGCAGAGACTGGGGGGTTGGCGGGGAGCTGTTTTTT
.	TRBJ1-5	.	TRBV4-2	CASSQAVQLDSNQPQHF	TGTGCCAGCAGCCAAGCGGTTCAACTAGATAGCAATCAGCCCCAGCATTTT
.	TRBJ2-1	.	TRBV30	CAWSVLQGSYNEQFF	TGTGCCTGGAGTGTTTTACAGGGCTCCTACAATGAGCAGTTCTTC
TRBD2	TRBJ2-5	.	TRBV5-1	CASSWGGRLGETQYF	TGCGCCAGCAGCTGGGGGGGAAGGTTGGGAGAGACCCAGTACTTC